The next 20 T cell receptor beta chains were all read from a single sample in a study of T cells in Graves' hyperthyroidism and ophthalmopathy. Amplified regions were TCR beta CDR3 sequences from RNA transcripts. TCR CDR3 regions were first amplified by RT-PCR with HTBI primers. TCRdb redid the calling of the multiplex PCR reads with MiXCR, one entry per CDR3 protein. The sample lists about 380,000 distinct CDR3 sequences; roughly 13% were seen once. Input material: blood. The receptors derive from a man aged 25 to 40 with Graves' hyperthyroidism that later progressed to Graves' ophthalmopathy.

This clonotype was counted between two and nine times. The rearrangement links TRBV6-1 to TRBJ1-1, with a weak D call TRBD1 (5 bases). Germline lookup yields CDR1 MNHNS and CDR2 SASEGT. V lost 9 bases and J lost 1, with 21 bases in between. The CDR3 runs to 16 residues. The CDR3 here is CASNPTKGPKNTEAFF. The CDR3 coding sequence is TGTGCCAGTAATCCGACCAAGGGACCTAAGAACACTGAAGCTTTCTTT.

A few counts support this clonotype. The J gene is TRBJ1-4, the V gene TRBV25-1; 9 bases are a match to TRBD1. This CDR3 region has 14 residues. V was clipped by 7 bases and J by 7 bases; unmatched bases: 7. The germline CDR1 and CDR2 sequences are MGHDK and SYGVNS. CDR3 protein: CASTDPGQGEKLFF. The CDR3 DNA sequence: TGTGCCAGCACCGACCCGGGACAGGGTGAAAAACTGTTTTTT.

This clonotype was seen a handful of times. The rearrangement uses TRBV11-3 and TRBJ1-1; D unclear. The V and J ends lost 0 bases and 13 bases respectively, with 12 bases between them. This CDR3 has 12 residues. Germline-derived CDR1 and CDR2 are SGHNT and YENEEA. CDR3 DNA sequence: TGTGCCAGCAGCTTAGACGGGCTTATCGGTTTCTTT. This sequence encodes CASSLDGLIGFF.

The table lists this clonotype with a few counts. The V gene is TRBV5-1, the J gene TRBJ1-2; TRBD1 is a possible D gene (6 bases). Germline V lookup: CDR1 SGHRS, CDR2 YFSETQ. This CDR3 is 14 amino acids long. With 4 bases removed from V and 4 bases from J, the gap between germline ends came to 14 bases. The DNA of the CDR3 is TGCGCCAGCAGCCTTACAGGGACCTCCTATGGCTACACCTTC. Protein sequence: CASSLTGTSYGYTF. The complete variable domain, with remaining parts taken from reference TRBV5-1 and TRBJ1-2, reads KAGVTQTPRYLIKTRGQQVTLSCSPISGHRSVSWYQQTPGQGLQFLFEYFSETQRNKGNFPGRFSGRQFSNSRSEMNVSTLELGDSALYLCASSLTGTSYGYTFGSGTRLTVV.

This clonotype was detected ten times or more. The rearrangement links TRBV29-1 to TRBJ1-2; D is unclear. The CDR3 consists of 10 residues. The V end lost 6 bases, the J end lost 4 bases, and 6 bases lay between the germline ends. CDR1 is SQVTM and CDR2 is ANQGSEA in the germline V gene. CDR3 DNA: TGCAGCGTCAAATTCTATGGCTACACCTTC. Translated: CSVKFYGYTF. Variable domain in full (rest from reference TRBV29-1 and TRBJ1-2): SAVISQKPSRDICQRGTSLTIQCQVDSQVTMMFWYRQQPGQSLTLIATANQGSEATYESGFVIDKFPISRPNLTFSTLTVSNMSPEDSSIYLCSVKFYGYTFGSGTRLTVV.

V gene TRBV12-5 combines with J gene TRBJ1-6; TRBD1 agrees at 9 bases. The germline V gene has CDR1 LGHNT and CDR2 FRNRAP. V lost 5 bases to trimming and J lost 10 bases; unmatched junction nucleotides: 6. This CDR3 comprises 14 residues. This CDR3 is CASGTGQGHSPLHF. In DNA form, the CDR3 reads TGTGCTAGTGGTACGGGACAGGGACACTCACCCCTCCACTTT.

In this sample, this clonotype turned up many times. This sequence joins TRBV6-2 or TRBV6-3 and TRBJ1-5; D uncertain. The CDR3 spans 14 residues. Germline loops: CDR1 MNHEY, CDR2 SVGEGT. The V and J ends lost 6 bases and 10 bases respectively, with 19 bases between them. CDR3 sequence reads: CASSQAGRTGPQHF. The CDR3 DNA follows: TGTGCCAGCAGCCAAGCGGGCCGTACGGGACCCCAGCATTTT.

The gene calls are TRBV19 and TRBJ1-5; D remains unclear. Per germline, CDR1 LNHDA and CDR2 SQIVND (reference sequence). This CDR3 comprises 15 residues. Between the trimmed V and J ends, which lost 5 bases and 2 bases, there was a span of 13 bases. The CDR3 is CASSPSGIGNQPQHF. The DNA of the CDR3 is TGTGCCAGTAGTCCCTCGGGGATCGGCAATCAGCCCCAGCATTTT.

This clonotype was counted at least ten times. The chain employs TRBV9 and TRBJ1-5; possibly TRBD1 for D (5 bases). V lost 0 bases and J lost 3, with 13 bases in between. Germline V gene lookup returns CDR1 SGDLS and CDR2 YYNGEE. CDR3 length: 16 residues. CDR3: CASSVDDSDLNQPQHF. The CDR3 DNA follows: TGTGCCAGCAGCGTAGACGACAGCGATCTCAATCAGCCCCAGCATTTT. Together with reference TRBV9 and TRBJ1-5, the CDR3 gives the full variable domain: DSGVTQTPKHLITATGQRVTLRCSPRSGDLSVYWYQQSLDQGLQFLIQYYNGEERAKGNILERFSAQQFPDLHSELNLSSLELGDSALYFCASSVDDSDLNQPQHFGDGTRLSIL.

At least ten counts were recorded for this clonotype. The CDR3 DNA is TGTGCCACCAGCAGAAGCCCTTCTCGACAGGCCGCGGGCTATGGCTACACCTTC. Amino acids: CATSRSPSRQAAGYGYTF. The genes are TRBV15 and TRBJ1-2, with D possibly matching TRBD1 (6 bases). The germline CDR1 and CDR2 sequences are LNHNV and YYDKDF (reference sequence). The ends were cut back, 2 bases at V and 4 bases at J, with 23 bases in the middle. CDR3 size: 18 residues.

Many counts were recorded for this clonotype. One end of the junction does not line up with germline, which may come from a read error. This rearrangement joins TRBV2 to TRBJ2-7; TRBD1 matches 11 bases. Germline lookup yields CDR1 SNHLY and CDR2 FYNNEI. The CDR3 has 16 residues. In nucleotides, the CDR3 is TGTGCCAGCAGAGAAGGTCGGGGGGACAGGGGGTACGAGCAGTACTTC. Translating gives CASREGRGDRGYEQYF.

The V gene is TRBV3-1, the J gene TRBJ2-5, with D possibly being TRBD2 (5 bases). The CDR3 runs to 12 residues. V shed 5 bases and J shed 5 bases, with 9 bases lying between them. Germline V lookup: CDR1 LGHDT, CDR2 YNNKEL (reference sequence). DNA for the CDR3: TGTGCCAGCAGCTGGGGAGCGGAGACCCAGTACTTC. Its translation is CASSWGAETQYF.

The chain carries TRBV5-1 and TRBJ2-5, with D possibly being TRBD2 (7 bases). Germline values: CDR1 SGHRS, CDR2 YFSETQ. Trimming stripped 4 bases from V and 4 bases from J, with 14 bases between. The CDR3 has 14 amino acids. CDR3: CASSQLGGRETQYF. For the CDR3, the DNA is TGCGCCAGCAGCCAATTGGGGGGGCGAGAGACCCAGTACTTC. Combining the CDR3 with reference TRBV5-1 and TRBJ2-5 gives the whole variable domain KAGVTQTPRYLIKTRGQQVTLSCSPISGHRSVSWYQQTPGQGLQFLFEYFSETQRNKGNFPGRFSGRQFSNSRSEMNVSTLELGDSALYLCASSQLGGRETQYFGPGTRLLVL.

This clonotype was counted between two and nine times. The chain combines TRBV7-9 with TRBJ1-2; a weak D match, TRBD1 (6 bases). The germline CDR1 and CDR2 sequences are SEHNR and FQNEAQ (reference sequence). Trimming pared 1 base from V and 6 bases from J, leaving 9 bases between. The CDR3 sequence is 13 residues long. CDR3 residues: CASSLGTVHGYTF. DNA of the CDR3: TGTGCCAGCAGCTTAGGGACAGTCCATGGCTACACCTTC. Based on the CDR3 plus reference TRBV7-9 and TRBJ1-2, the full variable domain is DTGVSQNPRHKITKRGQNVTFRCDPISEHNRLYWYRQTLGQGPEFLTYFQNEAQLEKSRLLSDRFSAERPKGSFSTLEIQRTEQGDSAMYLCASSLGTVHGYTFGSGTRLTVV.

This clonotype was recorded many times. The genes are TRBV24-1 and TRBJ1-1; the D gene is possibly TRBD1 (6 bases). The V and J ends lost 2 bases and 1 base respectively, with 13 bases between them. Germline V gene lookup returns CDR1 KGHDR and CDR2 SFDVKD. The CDR3 runs to 16 residues. The CDR3 sequence: CATSDSSAGANTEAFF. The CDR3 DNA reads TGTGCCACCAGTGATTCCTCGGCAGGGGCGAACACTGAAGCTTTCTTT.

This chain links TRBV19 with TRBJ1-5, with 8 nucleotides matching TRBD1. CDR1 LNHDA and CDR2 SQIVND come from the germline V gene (reference sequence). This CDR3 is built from 15 residues. After removal of 7 bases from V and 1 base from J, the junction contained 6 bases not matched to a gene. CDR3 in amino acids: CASNLDRVSNQPQHF. CDR3 coding DNA: TGTGCCAGTAACCTGGACAGGGTAAGCAATCAGCCCCAGCATTTT.

The chain combines TRBV6-6 with TRBJ2-1, with 8 nucleotides matching TRBD1. Germline trimming cut 2 bases from V and 7 bases from J; bases unmatched to any gene: 4. The CDR3 consists of 14 residues. CDR1 and CDR2 from the germline V gene are MNHNY and SVGAGI (reference sequence). The chain's CDR3 is CASSYPGQANEQFF. The CDR3 nucleotides read TGTGCCAGCAGTTACCCGGGACAGGCGAATGAGCAGTTCTTC.

Many counts were recorded for this clonotype. The V and J genes are TRBV7-9 and TRBJ2-1, with 11 bases lining up with TRBD2. This CDR3 is 16 amino acids long. The V gene's germline CDR1 is SEHNR and CDR2 FQNEAQ (reference sequence). The V segment lost 4 bases and the J segment 6 bases; nucleotides outside the gene matches: 8. CDR3 protein: CASSSRLAGLLNEQFF. For the CDR3, the DNA is TGTGCCAGCAGCTCACGACTAGCGGGGCTCCTCAATGAGCAGTTCTTC.

This clonotype was counted at least ten times. The rearrangement links TRBV24-1 to TRBJ1-5; D not resolved. V was cut by 4 bases and J by 0 bases, with 6 bases left in between. The CDR3 sequence is 14 residues long. Germline loops: CDR1 KGHDR, CDR2 SFDVKD. The CDR3 region has the DNA TGTGCCACCAGTGACGGCTCTAGCAATCAGCCCCAGCATTTT. It encodes CATSDGSSNQPQHF.

This clonotype was seen a few times. The chain recombines TRBV6-1 with TRBJ1-2; D unclear. This CDR3 region has 14 residues. Trimming cost V 4 bases and J 2 bases, with 11 bases left between them. In germline, CDR1 is MNHNS, CDR2 SASEGT. CDR3 DNA: TGTGCCAGCAGTGTGAACTCCCAGAACTATGGCTACACCTTC. Its protein product is CASSVNSQNYGYTF.